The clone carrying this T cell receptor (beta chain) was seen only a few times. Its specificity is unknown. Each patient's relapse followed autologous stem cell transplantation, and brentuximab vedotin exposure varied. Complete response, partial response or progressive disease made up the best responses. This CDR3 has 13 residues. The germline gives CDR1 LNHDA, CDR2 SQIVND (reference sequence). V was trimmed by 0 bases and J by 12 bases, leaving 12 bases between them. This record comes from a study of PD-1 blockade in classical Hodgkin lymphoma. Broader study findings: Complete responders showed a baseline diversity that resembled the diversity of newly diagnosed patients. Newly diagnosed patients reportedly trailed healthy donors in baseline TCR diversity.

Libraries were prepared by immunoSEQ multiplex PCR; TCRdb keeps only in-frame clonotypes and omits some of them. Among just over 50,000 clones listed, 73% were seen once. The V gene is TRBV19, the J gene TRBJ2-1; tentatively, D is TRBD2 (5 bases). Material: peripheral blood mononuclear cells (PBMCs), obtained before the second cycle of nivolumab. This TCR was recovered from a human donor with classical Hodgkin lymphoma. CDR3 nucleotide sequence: TGTGCCAGTAGTATAGATCGGAGAAGCGGGCAGTTCTTC. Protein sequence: CASSIDRRSGQFF. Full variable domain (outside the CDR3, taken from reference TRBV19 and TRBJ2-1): DGGITQSPKYLFRKEGQNVTLSCEQNLNHDAMYWYRQDPGQGLRLIYYSQIVNDFQKGDIAEGYSVSREKKESFPLTVTSAQKNPTAFYLCASSIDRRSGQFFGPGTRLTVL.